The next 7 T cell receptor beta chains were all read from a single sample in a study of blood T cell repertoires in COVID-19. Data came from immunoSEQ multiplex PCR; TCRdb stores just in-frame clones and leaves some out. The sample lists around 100,000 clones, 86% occurring once. Material for sequencing was peripheral blood. The receptors originated from a man aged 40-49 years with acute or convalescent COVID-19.

The chain employs TRBV5-1 and TRBJ2-7; 10 nucleotides match TRBD1. From germline, CDR1 is SGHRS and CDR2 YFSETQ. V trimming: 4 bases; J trimming: 4 bases; junction bases outside the gene matches: 11. The CDR3 runs 16 residues. CDR3 sequence: CASSLGTGASTYEQYF. The CDR3, as DNA: TGCGCCAGCAGCCTAGGGACAGGGGCTTCTACTTACGAGCAGTACTTC. The full variable domain, with the rest looked up from reference TRBV5-1 and TRBJ2-7, is KAGVTQTPRYLIKTRGQQVTLSCSPISGHRSVSWYQQTPGQGLQFLFEYFSETQRNKGNFPGRFSGRQFSNSRSEMNVSTLELGDSALYLCASSLGTGASTYEQYFGPGTRLTVT.

V usage is TRBV30 and J usage is TRBJ2-5, with 7 bases that match TRBD2. The CDR3 extends over 15 amino acids. Germline trimming cut 2 bases from V and 4 bases from J; bases unmatched to any gene: 10. Germline V CDR1 and CDR2: GTSNPN, SVGIG (reference sequence). CDR3 DNA sequence: TGTGCCTGGAGTTTCACGGGCGGGAGAGGAGAGACCCAGTACTTC. Protein: CAWSFTGGRGETQYF.

In its sample, this clone was seen once. The rearrangement links TRBV30 to TRBJ2-7, with 8 bases that match TRBD1. Trimming cost V 0 bases and J 3 bases; bases outside gene matches: 1. The germline V gene encodes CDR1 GTSNPN and CDR2 SVGIG (reference sequence). The CDR3 sequence is 13 residues long. For the CDR3, the DNA is TGTGCCTGGAGTGTAGGACAGGGCTACGAGCAGTACTTC. Its translation is CAWSVGQGYEQYF.

This clone was seen many times. The rearrangement links TRBV14 to TRBJ2-3, with TRBD2 identical over 10 bases. Germline trimming cut 4 bases from V and 1 base from J; bases unmatched to any gene: 14. The CDR3 contains 19 residues. Germline V CDR1 and CDR2: SGHDN, FVKESK. The CDR3 region has the DNA TGTGCCAGCAGCCCCTTCGGAGCGGGAGGGCCCGACGGCACAGATACGCAGTATTTT. Residues: CASSPFGAGGPDGTDTQYF.

The CDR3 DNA is TGTGCCAGCAGCGCCGGGACTAGGAAGATAGATACGCAGTATTTT. Amino acid sequence: CASSAGTRKIDTQYF. The V gene is TRBV5-4, the J gene TRBJ2-3; the match to TRBD2 covers 8 bases. V dropped 4 bases and J dropped 5; count of bases not matched to a gene: 9. Germline V gene data show CDR1 as SGHNT and CDR2 as YYREEE (reference sequence). CDR3 length: 15 residues.

The chain employs TRBV6-5 and TRBJ1-2; 7 bases align to TRBD1. CDR1 is MNHEY and CDR2 is SVGAGI in the germline V gene. The J segment lost 8 bases and the V segment lost 6 bases, leaving 9 bases of the junction unmatched. The CDR3 has 13 amino acids. In DNA form, the CDR3 reads TGTGCCAGCAGACCTACAGGGGCGAGAGGCTACACCTTC. Encoded protein: CASRPTGARGYTF.

The CDR3 region is CASSENESGRGKDTQYF. CDR3 DNA sequence: TGTGCCAGCAGTGAAAACGAGAGCGGGAGGGGGAAAGATACGCAGTATTTT. V gene TRBV6-1 combines with J gene TRBJ2-3, with 10 bases that match TRBD2. The CDR3 extends over 17 amino acids. Trimming removed 2 bases from V and 5 bases from J; junction bases left unmatched: 10. The germline V gene has CDR1 MNHNS and CDR2 SASEGT.